The TCR beta chain described here comes from a study of T cell responses to AZD1222 COVID-19 vaccine. Study results and caveats: Of spike-specific TCRs, nearly half reportedly target regions left unmutated in variants. Donors skewed white British and female; clonal diversity was possibly underestimated. Repertoires were obtained solely post-peak T cell response.

V lost 1 base and J 5 bases, leaving 11 bases between the germline ends. This CDR3 has 14 residues. The germline gives CDR1 LGHDT, CDR2 YNNKEL (reference sequence). As regards this clone: Its cognate antigen is unknown.

Assay: immunoSEQ multiplex PCR; the TCRdb copy retains only in-frame clones and omits some. The data hold about 84,000 clones, with around 85% observed a single time. This receptor was obtained from an adult who received the AZD1222 COVID-19 vaccine. This specimen was peripheral blood, taken 28 days after the second AZD1222 dose. V gene TRBV3-1 (or the pseudogene TRBV3-2) combines with J gene TRBJ1-1, with unresolved D. CDR3 residues: CASSQVGRRTEAFF. The CDR3 region has the DNA TGTGCCAGCAGCCAAGTTGGGAGGCGGACTGAAGCTTTCTTT.